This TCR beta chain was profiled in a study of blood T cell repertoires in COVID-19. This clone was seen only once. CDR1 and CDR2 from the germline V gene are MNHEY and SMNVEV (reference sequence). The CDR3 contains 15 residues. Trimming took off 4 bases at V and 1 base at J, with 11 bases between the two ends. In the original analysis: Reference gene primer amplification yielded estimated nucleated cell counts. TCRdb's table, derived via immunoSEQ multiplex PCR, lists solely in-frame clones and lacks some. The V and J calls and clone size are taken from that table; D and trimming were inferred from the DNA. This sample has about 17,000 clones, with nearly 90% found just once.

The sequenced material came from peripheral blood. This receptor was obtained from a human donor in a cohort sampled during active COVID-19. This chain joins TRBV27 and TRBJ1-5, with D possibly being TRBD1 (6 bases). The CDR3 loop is CASSSGVSSNQPQHF. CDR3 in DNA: TGTGCCAGCAGTTCAGGGGTTTCAAGCAATCAGCCCCAGCATTTT.